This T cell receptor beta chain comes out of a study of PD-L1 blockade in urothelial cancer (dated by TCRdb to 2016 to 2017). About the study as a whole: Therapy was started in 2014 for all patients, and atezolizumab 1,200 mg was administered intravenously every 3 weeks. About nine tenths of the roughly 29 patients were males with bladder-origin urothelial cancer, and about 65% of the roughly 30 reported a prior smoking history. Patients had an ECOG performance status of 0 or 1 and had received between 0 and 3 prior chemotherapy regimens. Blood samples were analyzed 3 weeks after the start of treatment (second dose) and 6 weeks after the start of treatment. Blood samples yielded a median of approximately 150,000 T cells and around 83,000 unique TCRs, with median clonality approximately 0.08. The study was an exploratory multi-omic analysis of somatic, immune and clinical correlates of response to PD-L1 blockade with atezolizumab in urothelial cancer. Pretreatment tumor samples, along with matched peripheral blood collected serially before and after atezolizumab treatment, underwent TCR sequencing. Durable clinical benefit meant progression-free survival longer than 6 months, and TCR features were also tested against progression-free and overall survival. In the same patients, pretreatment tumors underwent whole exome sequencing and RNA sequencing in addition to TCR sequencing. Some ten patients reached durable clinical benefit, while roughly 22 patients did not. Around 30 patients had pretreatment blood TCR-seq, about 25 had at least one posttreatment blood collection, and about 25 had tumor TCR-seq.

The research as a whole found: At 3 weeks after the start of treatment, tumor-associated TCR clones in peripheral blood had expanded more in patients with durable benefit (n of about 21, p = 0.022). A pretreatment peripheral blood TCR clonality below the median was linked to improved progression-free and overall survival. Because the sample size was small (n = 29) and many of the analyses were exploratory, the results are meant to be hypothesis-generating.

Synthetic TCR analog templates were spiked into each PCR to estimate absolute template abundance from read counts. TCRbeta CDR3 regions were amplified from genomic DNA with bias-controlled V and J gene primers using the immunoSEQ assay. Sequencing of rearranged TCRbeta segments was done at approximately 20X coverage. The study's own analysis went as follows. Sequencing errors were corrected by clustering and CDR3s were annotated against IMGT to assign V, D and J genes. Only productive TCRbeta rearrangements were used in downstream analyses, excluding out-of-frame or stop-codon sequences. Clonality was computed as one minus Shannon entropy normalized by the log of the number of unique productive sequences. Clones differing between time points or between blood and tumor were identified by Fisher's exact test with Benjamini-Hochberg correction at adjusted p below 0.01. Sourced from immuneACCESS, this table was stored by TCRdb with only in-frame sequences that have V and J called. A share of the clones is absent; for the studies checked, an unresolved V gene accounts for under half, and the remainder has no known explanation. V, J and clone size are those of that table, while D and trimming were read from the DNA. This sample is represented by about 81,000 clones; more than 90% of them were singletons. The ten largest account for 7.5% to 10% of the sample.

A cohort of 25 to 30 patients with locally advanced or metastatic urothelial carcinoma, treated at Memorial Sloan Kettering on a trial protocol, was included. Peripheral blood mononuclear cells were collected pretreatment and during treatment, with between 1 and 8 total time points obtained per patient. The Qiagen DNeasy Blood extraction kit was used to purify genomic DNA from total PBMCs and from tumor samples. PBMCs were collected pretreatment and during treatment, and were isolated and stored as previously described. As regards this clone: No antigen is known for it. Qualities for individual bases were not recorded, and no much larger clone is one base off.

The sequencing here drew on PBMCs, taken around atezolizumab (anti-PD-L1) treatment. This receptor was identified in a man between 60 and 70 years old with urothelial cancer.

The base sequence is TGCGCCAGCAGCGGGAGAGTAGGGGGCGAGCAGTACTTC. Translated, it reads CASSGRVGGEQYF. The V and J segments used are TRBV5-1 and TRBJ2-7; TRBD1 is possibly the D segment (6 matching bases). The germline V gene provides CDR1 SGHRS and CDR2 YFSETQ. Inclusive of the bounding cysteine and phenylalanine, the CDR3 is 13 residues long. The only DNA kept is the CDR3, 39 bases in frame from the first base. V loses 4 bases of germline sequence and J loses 6 bases, and the interval between the two ends is 14 bases.